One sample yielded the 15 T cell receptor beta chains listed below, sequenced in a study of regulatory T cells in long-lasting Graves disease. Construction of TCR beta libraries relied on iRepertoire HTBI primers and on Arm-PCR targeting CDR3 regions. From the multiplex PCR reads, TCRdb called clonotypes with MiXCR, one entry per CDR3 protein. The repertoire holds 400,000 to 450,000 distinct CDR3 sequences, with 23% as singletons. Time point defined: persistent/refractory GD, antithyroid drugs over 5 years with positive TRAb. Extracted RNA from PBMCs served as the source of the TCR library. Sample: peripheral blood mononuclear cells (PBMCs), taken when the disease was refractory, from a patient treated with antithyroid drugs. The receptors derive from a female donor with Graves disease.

The CDR3 is CASSPQRHPRSEKLFF. Here the CDR3 DNA reads TGTGCCAGCTCACCACAAAGACACCCCAGGAGTGAAAAACTGTTTTTT. The chain recombines TRBV18 with TRBJ1-4, with no clear D. The CDR3 consists of 16 residues. Trimming cost V 1 base and J 7 bases, with 16 bases left between them. Germline V gene data show CDR1 as KGHSH and CDR2 as LQKENI.

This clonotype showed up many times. For the CDR3, the DNA is TGTGCCAGCAGCCGCGGGACAGGGGGGCACAGCAATCAGCCCCAGCATTTT. Amino acid sequence: CASSRGTGGHSNQPQHF. The gene calls are TRBV12-3 or TRBV12-4 and TRBJ1-5; TRBD1 matches at 11 bases. J was trimmed by 1 base and V by 6 bases; bases with no gene match: 8. The CDR3 sequence is 17 residues long.

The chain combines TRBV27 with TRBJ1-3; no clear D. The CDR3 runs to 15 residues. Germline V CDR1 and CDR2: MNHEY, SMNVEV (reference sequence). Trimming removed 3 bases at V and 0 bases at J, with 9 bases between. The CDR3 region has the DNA TGTGCCAGCAGTTTTCAAGGGTTCTCTGGAAACACCATATATTTT. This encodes CASSFQGFSGNTIYF.

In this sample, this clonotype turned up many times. The CDR3 DNA sequence: TGCAGTGCTAGAGACCCTATGTCCTCGAGAACCTACGAGCAGTACTTC. Residues: CSARDPMSSRTYEQYF. J is TRBJ2-7 and V is TRBV20-1; D ambiguous. Germline loops: CDR1 DFQATT, CDR2 SNEGSKA (reference sequence). The CDR3 consists of 16 residues. V gave up 0 bases and J gave up 2 bases, with 17 bases separating them.

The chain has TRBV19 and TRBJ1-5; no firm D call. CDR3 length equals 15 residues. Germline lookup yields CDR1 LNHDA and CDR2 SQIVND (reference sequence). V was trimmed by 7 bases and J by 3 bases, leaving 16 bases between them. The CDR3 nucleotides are TGTGCCAGTAAAAGTGCTGGTGGCTTCAATCAGCCCCAGCATTTT. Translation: CASKSAGGFNQPQHF.

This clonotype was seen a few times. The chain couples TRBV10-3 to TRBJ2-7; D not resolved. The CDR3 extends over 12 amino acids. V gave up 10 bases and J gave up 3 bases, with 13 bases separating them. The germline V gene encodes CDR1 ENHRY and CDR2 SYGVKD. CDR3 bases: TGTGCCACGACGCACCGAGGCTACGAGCAGTACTTC. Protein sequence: CATTHRGYEQYF.

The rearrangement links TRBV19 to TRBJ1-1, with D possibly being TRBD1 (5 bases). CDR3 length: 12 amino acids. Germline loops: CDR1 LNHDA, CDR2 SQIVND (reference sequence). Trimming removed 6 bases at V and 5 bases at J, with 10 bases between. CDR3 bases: TGTGCCAGTAGCAACACAGGAACTGAAGCTTTCTTT. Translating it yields CASSNTGTEAFF. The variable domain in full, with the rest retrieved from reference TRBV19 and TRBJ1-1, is DGGITQSPKYLFRKEGQNVTLSCEQNLNHDAMYWYRQDPGQGLRLIYYSQIVNDFQKGDIAEGYSVSREKKESFPLTVTSAQKNPTAFYLCASSNTGTEAFFGQGTRLTVV.

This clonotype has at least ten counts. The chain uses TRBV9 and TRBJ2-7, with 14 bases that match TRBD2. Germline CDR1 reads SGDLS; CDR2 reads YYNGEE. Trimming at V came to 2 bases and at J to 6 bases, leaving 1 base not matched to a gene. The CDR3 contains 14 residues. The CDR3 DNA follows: TGTGCCAGCAGCGTGGGACTAGCGGGAGTCGAGCAGTACTTC. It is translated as CASSVGLAGVEQYF.

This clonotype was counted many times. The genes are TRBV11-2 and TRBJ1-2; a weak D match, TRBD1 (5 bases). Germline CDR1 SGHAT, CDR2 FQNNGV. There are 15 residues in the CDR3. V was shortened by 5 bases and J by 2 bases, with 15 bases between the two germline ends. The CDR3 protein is CASSPPGGGNYGYTF. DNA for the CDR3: TGTGCCAGCAGCCCACCTGGGGGGGGGAACTATGGCTACACCTTC.

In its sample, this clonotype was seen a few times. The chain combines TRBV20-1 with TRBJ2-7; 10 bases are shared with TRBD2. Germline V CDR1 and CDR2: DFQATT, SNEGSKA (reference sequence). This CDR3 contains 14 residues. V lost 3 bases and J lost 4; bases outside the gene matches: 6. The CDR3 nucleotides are TGCAGTGCTAGGGCTAAGACTAGCGGGTACGAGCAGTACTTC. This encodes CSARAKTSGYEQYF.

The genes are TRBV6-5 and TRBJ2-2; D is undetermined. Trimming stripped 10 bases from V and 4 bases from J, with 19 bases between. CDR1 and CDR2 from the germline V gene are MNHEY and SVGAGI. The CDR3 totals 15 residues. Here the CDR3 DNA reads TGTGCCACCCGATACTCCCTTTGGGGCACCGGGGAGCTGTTTTTT. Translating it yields CATRYSLWGTGELFF.

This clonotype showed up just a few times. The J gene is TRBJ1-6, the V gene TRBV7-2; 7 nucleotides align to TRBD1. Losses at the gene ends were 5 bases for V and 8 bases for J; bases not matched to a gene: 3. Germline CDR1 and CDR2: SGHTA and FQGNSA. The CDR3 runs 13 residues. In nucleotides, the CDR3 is TGTGCCAGCAGCATTGACAGGGATTCACCCCTCCACTTT. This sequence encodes CASSIDRDSPLHF.

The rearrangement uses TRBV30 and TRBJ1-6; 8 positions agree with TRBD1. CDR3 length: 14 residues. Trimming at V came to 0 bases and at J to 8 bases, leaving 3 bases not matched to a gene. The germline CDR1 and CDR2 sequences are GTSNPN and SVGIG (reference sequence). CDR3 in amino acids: CAWSVRQGYSPLHF. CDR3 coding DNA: TGTGCCTGGAGTGTACGACAGGGGTATTCACCCCTCCACTTT.

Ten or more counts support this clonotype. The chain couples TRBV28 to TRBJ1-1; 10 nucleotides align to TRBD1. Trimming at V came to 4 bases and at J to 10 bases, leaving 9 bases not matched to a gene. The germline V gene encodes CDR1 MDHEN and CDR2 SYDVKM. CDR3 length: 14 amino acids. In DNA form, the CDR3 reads TGTGCCAGCAGTTCCAGCGGACAGGGGGGGGCAGCTTTCTTT. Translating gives CASSSSGQGGAAFF.

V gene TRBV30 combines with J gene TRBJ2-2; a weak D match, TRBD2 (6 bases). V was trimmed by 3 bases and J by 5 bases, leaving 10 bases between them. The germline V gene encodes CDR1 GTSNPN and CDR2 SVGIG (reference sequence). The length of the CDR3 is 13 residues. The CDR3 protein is CAWRVGGTGELFF. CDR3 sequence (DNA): TGTGCCTGGAGAGTAGGAGGGACCGGGGAGCTGTTTTTT.